The 25 T cell receptor beta chains below all came from one sample that was sequenced in a study of monozygotic twins with inflammatory bowel disease. TCRdb reanalyzed the 5' RACE reads and collapses them to one entry per CDR3 protein, without DNA. The sample totals 300,000 to 400,000 distinct CDR3 sequences. Sequencing was carried out using blood. The receptors stem from a human donor with ulcerative colitis or Crohn's disease, or a healthy co-twin of an affected twin (not recorded which).

The chain combines TRBV5-1 with TRBJ2-3. The CDR3 runs 12 residues. Germline loops: CDR1 SGHRS, CDR2 YFSETQ. CDR3 sequence reads: CASSFSTDMQYF.

This rearrangement joins TRBV7-2 to TRBJ2-3; with no DNA, the TCRdb D assignment of TRBD1 cannot be verified. From germline, CDR1 is SGHTA and CDR2 FQGNSA. The CDR3 is made up of 16 amino acids. The CDR3 reads CASSLGTGGWADTQYF.

The chain carries TRBV6-2 or TRBV6-3 and TRBJ2-6. The CDR3 length is 15 residues. The germline gives CDR1 MNHEY, CDR2 SVGEGT. CDR3 in amino acids: CASSQKSSGANVLTF.

J is TRBJ1-1 and V is TRBV15; TCRdb's D gene call, TRBD1, goes unchecked for lack of DNA. This CDR3 spans 16 amino acids. Germline V gene sequence: CDR1 LNHNV, CDR2 YYDKDF (reference sequence). Here the CDR3 reads CATSRFPGQGNTEAFF.

The chain recombines TRBV7-2 with TRBJ1-3; TCRdb returns TRBD1, unconfirmable since there is no DNA. Germline CDR1 SGHTA, CDR2 FQGNSA. This CDR3 is built from 16 residues. CDR3 protein: CASSQNGAGAGNTIYF.

The V gene is TRBV30, the J gene TRBJ2-7. This CDR3 is built from 11 residues. Germline CDR1 is GTSNPN and CDR2 is SVGIG (reference sequence). CDR3 amino acids: CAWRQNYEQYF.

The chain recombines TRBV19 with TRBJ2-7. This CDR3 comprises 14 residues. Germline CDR1 LNHDA, CDR2 SQIVND (reference sequence). The CDR3 spells CASSIGTASYEQYF.

This chain's CDR3 is CASSLELASAGELFF. This rearrangement joins TRBV12-3 or TRBV12-4 to TRBJ2-2. The CDR3 contains 15 residues.

This rearrangement joins TRBV10-2 to TRBJ2-7; the D call from TCRdb, TRBD1, cannot be confirmed without DNA. The germline V gene encodes CDR1 WSHSY and CDR2 SAAADI. The CDR3 has 17 residues. CDR3 amino acids: CASSEHPGQGARDEQYF.

V gene TRBV24-1 combines with J gene TRBJ2-3. The germline V gene has CDR1 KGHDR and CDR2 SFDVKD. This CDR3 has 13 amino acids. CDR3 sequence: CATSDPFTDTQYF.

V usage is TRBV25-1 and J usage is TRBJ2-7; the D call of TRBD1 rests on TCRdb alone, since no DNA is present to check it. In germline, CDR1 is MGHDK, CDR2 SYGVNS. There are 14 residues in the CDR3. This CDR3 is CASSPRQGFYEQYF.

The rearrangement links TRBV7-3 to TRBJ2-1; the D gene TCRdb calls, TRBD2, cannot be checked with no DNA. This CDR3 has 15 amino acids. Germline-derived CDR1 and CDR2 are SGHTA and FQGTGA. The CDR3 loop is CASSSPSGNYNEQFF.

CDR3 sequence reads: CASSRVRNNEQFF. The chain couples TRBV7-8 to TRBJ2-1. Germline V gene data show CDR1 as SGHVS and CDR2 as FQNEAQ. The CDR3 is made up of 13 amino acids.

The V gene is TRBV5-1, the J gene TRBJ2-5; there is no DNA to check the TCRdb D call of TRBD2. Germline V CDR1 and CDR2: SGHRS, YFSETQ. This CDR3 contains 14 residues. The chain's CDR3 is CASSLLAGEETQYF.

The V gene is TRBV7-2, the J gene TRBJ2-1; TCRdb reports TRBD1, a call that lacks DNA to check it against. This CDR3 has 15 residues. Per the germline V gene, CDR1 is SGHTA and CDR2 is FQGNSA. The CDR3 is CASSPNVGSPHEQFF.

V and J are TRBV7-9 and TRBJ1-1; the TCRdb call, TRBD1, lacks DNA for checking. This CDR3 region has 13 residues. Germline-derived CDR1 and CDR2 are SEHNR and FQNEAQ (reference sequence). Here the CDR3 reads CASSPPESTEAFF.

CDR3 residues: CSAVSPSGYTF. The gene calls are TRBV29-1 and TRBJ1-2. Germline CDR1 is SQVTM and CDR2 is ANQGSEA. The CDR3 is 11 residues long. The full variable domain, its missing parts supplied by reference TRBV29-1 and TRBJ1-2, is SAVISQKPSRDICQRGTSLTIQCQVDSQVTMMFWYRQQPGQSLTLIATANQGSEATYESGFVIDKFPISRPNLTFSTLTVSNMSPEDSSIYLCSAVSPSGYTFGSGTRLTVV.

CDR3 region: CASSLLGVRNTEAFF. The genes are TRBV7-2 and TRBJ1-1; no DNA is available, so the TRBD1 call from TCRdb remains unchecked. The germline CDR1 and CDR2 sequences are SGHTA and FQGNSA. The CDR3 has 15 amino acids.

This chain uses TRBV5-4 with TRBJ1-1. The germline V gene has CDR1 SGHNT and CDR2 YYREEE (reference sequence). The length of the CDR3 is 15 residues. This CDR3 reads CASSLDPRSDTEAFF.

The chain employs TRBV5-1 and TRBJ2-1; TCRdb's D gene call, TRBD2, goes unchecked for lack of DNA. The germline gives CDR1 SGHRS, CDR2 YFSETQ. The CDR3 has 16 residues. The CDR3 loop reads CASSLGAIAGGNEQFF.

The chain joins TRBV5-1 to TRBJ1-1; the TRBD1 assignment by TCRdb is unverifiable without DNA. The CDR3 is 14 amino acids. Germline CDR1 is SGHRS and CDR2 is YFSETQ. This CDR3 reads CASSSTGWNTEAFF. Full variable domain (missing parts from reference TRBV5-1 and TRBJ1-1): KAGVTQTPRYLIKTRGQQVTLSCSPISGHRSVSWYQQTPGQGLQFLFEYFSETQRNKGNFPGRFSGRQFSNSRSEMNVSTLELGDSALYLCASSSTGWNTEAFFGQGTRLTVV.

This chain uses TRBV6-5 with TRBJ1-5; TCRdb outputs TRBD1, but without DNA this stays unchecked. This CDR3 has 18 amino acids. Germline loops: CDR1 MNHEY, CDR2 SVGAGI. The CDR3 reads CASSCTYRVKGCSQPQHF.

The rearrangement uses TRBV5-1 and TRBJ2-1; TCRdb designates TRBD2, a call that cannot be tested without DNA. CDR1 and CDR2 (germline): SGHRS, YFSETQ. The CDR3 sequence is 16 residues long. The CDR3 reads CASSRGLAGGYNEQFF.

The chain recombines TRBV20-1 with TRBJ1-1. The CDR3 loop spans 12 amino acids. Germline V gene lookup returns CDR1 DFQATT and CDR2 SNEGSKA (reference sequence). CDR3 sequence: CSAVKAEVGAFF.

This chain links TRBV24-1 with TRBJ2-5; TCRdb's D call, TRBD1, is unchecked because there is no DNA. Germline assignment: CDR1 KGHDR and CDR2 SFDVKD. The CDR3 consists of 15 residues. The chain's CDR3 is CATSDSQGVQETQYF.